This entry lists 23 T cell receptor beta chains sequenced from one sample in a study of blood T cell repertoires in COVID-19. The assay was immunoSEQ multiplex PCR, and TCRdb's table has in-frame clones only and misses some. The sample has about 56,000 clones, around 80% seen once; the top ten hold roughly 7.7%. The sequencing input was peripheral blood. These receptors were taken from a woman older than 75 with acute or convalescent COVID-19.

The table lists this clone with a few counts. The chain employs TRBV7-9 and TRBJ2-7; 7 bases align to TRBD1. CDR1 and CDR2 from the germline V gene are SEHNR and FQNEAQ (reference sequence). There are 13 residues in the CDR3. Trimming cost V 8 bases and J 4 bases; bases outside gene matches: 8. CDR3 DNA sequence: TGTGCCAGCCAAGGGGGCAGGGGGTACGAGCAGTACTTC. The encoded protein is CASQGGRGYEQYF.

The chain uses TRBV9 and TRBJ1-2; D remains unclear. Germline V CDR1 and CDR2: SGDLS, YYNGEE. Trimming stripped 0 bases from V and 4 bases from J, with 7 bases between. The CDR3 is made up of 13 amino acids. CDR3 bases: TGTGCCAGCAGCGTAGGGGAGGTCTATGGCTACACCTTC. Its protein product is CASSVGEVYGYTF.

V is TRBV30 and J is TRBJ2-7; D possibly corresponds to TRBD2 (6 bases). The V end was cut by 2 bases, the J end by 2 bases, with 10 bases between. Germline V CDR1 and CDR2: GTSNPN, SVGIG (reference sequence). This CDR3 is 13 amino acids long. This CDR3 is CAWSQGGPYEQYF. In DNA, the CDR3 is TGTGCCTGGAGTCAGGGAGGCCCCTACGAGCAGTACTTC.

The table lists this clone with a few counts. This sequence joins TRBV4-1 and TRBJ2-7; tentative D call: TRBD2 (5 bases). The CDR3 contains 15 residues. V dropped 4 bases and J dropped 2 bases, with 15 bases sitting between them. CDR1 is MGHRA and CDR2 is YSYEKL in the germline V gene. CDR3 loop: CASSPRGSGPYEQYF. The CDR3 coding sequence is TGCGCCAGCAGCCCCCGAGGGAGCGGCCCCTACGAGCAGTACTTC.

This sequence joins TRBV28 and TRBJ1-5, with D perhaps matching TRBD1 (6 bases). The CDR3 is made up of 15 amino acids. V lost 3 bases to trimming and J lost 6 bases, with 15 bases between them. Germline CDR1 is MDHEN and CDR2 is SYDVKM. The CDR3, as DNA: TGTGCCAGCAGTTTGCTACAGGGTCAGACTCAGCCCCAGCATTTT. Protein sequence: CASSLLQGQTQPQHF.

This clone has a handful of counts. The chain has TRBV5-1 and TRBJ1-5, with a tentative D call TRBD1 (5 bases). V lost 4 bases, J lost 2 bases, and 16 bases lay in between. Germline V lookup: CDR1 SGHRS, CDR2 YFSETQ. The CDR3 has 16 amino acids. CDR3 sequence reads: CASSRGPTPRNQPQHF. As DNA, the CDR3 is TGCGCCAGCAGCAGGGGCCCTACTCCCCGCAATCAGCCCCAGCATTTT.

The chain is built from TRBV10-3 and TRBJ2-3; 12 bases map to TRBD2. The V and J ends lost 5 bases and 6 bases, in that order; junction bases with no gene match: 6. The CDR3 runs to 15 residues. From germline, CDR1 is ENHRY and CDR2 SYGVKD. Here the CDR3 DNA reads TGTGCCATCAGTTCGCTAGCGGGGGGGCTGGATACGCAGTATTTT. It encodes CAISSLAGGLDTQYF.

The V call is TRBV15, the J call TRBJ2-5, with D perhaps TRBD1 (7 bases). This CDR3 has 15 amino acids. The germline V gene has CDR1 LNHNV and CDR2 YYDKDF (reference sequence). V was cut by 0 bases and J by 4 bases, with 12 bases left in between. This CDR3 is CATSRDRQGGETQYF. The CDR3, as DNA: TGTGCCACCAGCAGAGATAGACAGGGAGGAGAGACCCAGTACTTC.

CDR3 bases: TGTGCCAGCAGCCCCCTTCGAGGCGCCTACGAGCAGTACTTC. Its translation is CASSPLRGAYEQYF. The chain links TRBV14 to TRBJ2-7; D not resolved. Trimming shortened V by 4 bases and J by 2 bases, and 12 bases separated the two germline ends. The germline V gene encodes CDR1 SGHDN and CDR2 FVKESK. The CDR3 runs to 14 residues.

CDR3 loop: CASSSPTGHPSGNTIYF. CDR3 nucleotides: TGTGCCAGCAGCTCCCCGACAGGACACCCCTCTGGAAACACCATATATTTT. The V gene is TRBV5-6, the J gene TRBJ1-3, with D maybe TRBD1 (6 bases). The germline CDR1 and CDR2 sequences are SGHDT and YYEEEE. The CDR3 length is 17 residues. V lost 3 bases and J lost 0, with 16 bases in between.

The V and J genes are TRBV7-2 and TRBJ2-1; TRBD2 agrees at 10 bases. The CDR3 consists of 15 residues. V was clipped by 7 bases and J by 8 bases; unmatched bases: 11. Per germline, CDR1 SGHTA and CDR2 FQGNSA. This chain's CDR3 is CASTPVSGGADEQFF. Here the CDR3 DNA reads TGTGCCAGCACCCCAGTCAGCGGGGGGGCGGATGAGCAGTTCTTC.

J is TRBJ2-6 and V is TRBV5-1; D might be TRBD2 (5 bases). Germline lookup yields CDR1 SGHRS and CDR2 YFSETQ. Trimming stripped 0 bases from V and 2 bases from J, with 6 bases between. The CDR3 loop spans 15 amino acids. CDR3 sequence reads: CASSLGGTGANVLTF. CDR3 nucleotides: TGCGCCAGCAGCTTGGGAGGGACTGGGGCCAACGTCCTGACTTTC.

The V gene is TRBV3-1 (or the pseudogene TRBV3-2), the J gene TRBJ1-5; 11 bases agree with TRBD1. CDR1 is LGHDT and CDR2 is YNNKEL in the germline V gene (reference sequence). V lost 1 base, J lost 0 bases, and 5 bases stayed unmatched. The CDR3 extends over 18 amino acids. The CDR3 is CASSQAGTGGGSNQPQHF. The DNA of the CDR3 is TGTGCCAGCAGCCAAGCCGGGACAGGGGGGGGTAGCAATCAGCCCCAGCATTTT.

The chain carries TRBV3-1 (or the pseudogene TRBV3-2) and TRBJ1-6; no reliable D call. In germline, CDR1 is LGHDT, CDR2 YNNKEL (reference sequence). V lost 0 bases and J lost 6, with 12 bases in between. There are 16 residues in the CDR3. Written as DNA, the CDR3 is TGTGCCAGCAGCCAAGATTTAATGGGCGTTAATTCACCCCTCCACTTT. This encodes CASSQDLMGVNSPLHF.

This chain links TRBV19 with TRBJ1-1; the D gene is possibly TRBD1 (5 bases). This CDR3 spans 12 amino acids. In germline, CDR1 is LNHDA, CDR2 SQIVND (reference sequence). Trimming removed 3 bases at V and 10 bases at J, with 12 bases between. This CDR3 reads CASSMVGGGAFF. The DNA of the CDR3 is TGTGCCAGTAGTATGGTTGGGGGGGGAGCTTTCTTT.

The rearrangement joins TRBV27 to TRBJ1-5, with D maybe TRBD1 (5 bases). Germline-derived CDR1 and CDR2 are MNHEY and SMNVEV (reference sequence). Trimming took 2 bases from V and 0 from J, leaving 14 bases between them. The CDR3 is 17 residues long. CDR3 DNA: TGTGCCAGCAGTTTAGGATGGCAGGGAAATAGCAATCAGCCCCAGCATTTT. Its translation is CASSLGWQGNSNQPQHF.

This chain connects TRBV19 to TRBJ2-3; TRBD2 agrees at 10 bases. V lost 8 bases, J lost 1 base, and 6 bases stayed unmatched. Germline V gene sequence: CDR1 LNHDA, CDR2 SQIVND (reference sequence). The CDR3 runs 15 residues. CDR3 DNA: TGTGCCAGTGCTAGCGGGGGCTGGGGCACAGATACGCAGTATTTT. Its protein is CASASGGWGTDTQYF.

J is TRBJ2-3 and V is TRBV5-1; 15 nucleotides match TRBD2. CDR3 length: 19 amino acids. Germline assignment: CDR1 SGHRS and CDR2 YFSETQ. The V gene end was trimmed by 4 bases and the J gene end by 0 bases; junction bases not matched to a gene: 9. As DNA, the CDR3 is TGCGCCAGCAGCCCGGGACTAGCGGGGGGAACCGCTAGCACAGATACGCAGTATTTT. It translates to CASSPGLAGGTASTDTQYF.

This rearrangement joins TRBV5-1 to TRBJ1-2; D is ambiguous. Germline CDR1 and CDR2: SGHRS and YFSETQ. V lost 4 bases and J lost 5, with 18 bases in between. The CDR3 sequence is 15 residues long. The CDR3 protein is CASSPGLLPRYGYTF. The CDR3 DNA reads TGCGCCAGCAGCCCTGGACTGTTACCGAGATATGGCTACACCTTC. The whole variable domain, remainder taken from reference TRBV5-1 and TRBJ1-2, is KAGVTQTPRYLIKTRGQQVTLSCSPISGHRSVSWYQQTPGQGLQFLFEYFSETQRNKGNFPGRFSGRQFSNSRSEMNVSTLELGDSALYLCASSPGLLPRYGYTFGSGTRLTVV.

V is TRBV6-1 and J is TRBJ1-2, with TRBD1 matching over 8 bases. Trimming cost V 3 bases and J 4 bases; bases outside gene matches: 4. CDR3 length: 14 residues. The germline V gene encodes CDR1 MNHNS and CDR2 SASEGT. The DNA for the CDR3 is TGTGCCAGCAGTGAGGCAGGGGGCGGCTATGGCTACACCTTC. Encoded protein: CASSEAGGGYGYTF.

CDR3 nucleotides: TGCGCCAGCAGCCAGGACAGGGGGTCGCGGGATACGCAGTATTTT. It is translated as CASSQDRGSRDTQYF. V and J are TRBV5-1 and TRBJ2-3; 10 positions match TRBD1. The CDR3 contains 15 residues. V lost 4 bases and J lost 6; bases outside the gene matches: 8. Germline CDR1 and CDR2: SGHRS and YFSETQ. Drawing the rest from reference TRBV5-1 and TRBJ2-3, the complete variable domain is KAGVTQTPRYLIKTRGQQVTLSCSPISGHRSVSWYQQTPGQGLQFLFEYFSETQRNKGNFPGRFSGRQFSNSRSEMNVSTLELGDSALYLCASSQDRGSRDTQYFGPGTRLTVL.

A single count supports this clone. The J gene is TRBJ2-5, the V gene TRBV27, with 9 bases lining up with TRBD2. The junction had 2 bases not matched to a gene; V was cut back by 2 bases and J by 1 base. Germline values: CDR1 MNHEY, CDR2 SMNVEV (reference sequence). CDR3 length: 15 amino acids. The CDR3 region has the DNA TGTGCCAGCAGTTTAGCGGGGGGGCCCCAAGAGACCCAGTACTTC. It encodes CASSLAGGPQETQYF.

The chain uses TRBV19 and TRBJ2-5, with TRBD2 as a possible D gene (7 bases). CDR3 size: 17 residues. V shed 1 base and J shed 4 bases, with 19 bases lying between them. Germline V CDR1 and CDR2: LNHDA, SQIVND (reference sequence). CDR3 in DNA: TGTGCCAGTAGTATAGCAATACAAGGGGGGGGGCGAGAGACCCAGTACTTC. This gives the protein CASSIAIQGGGRETQYF.